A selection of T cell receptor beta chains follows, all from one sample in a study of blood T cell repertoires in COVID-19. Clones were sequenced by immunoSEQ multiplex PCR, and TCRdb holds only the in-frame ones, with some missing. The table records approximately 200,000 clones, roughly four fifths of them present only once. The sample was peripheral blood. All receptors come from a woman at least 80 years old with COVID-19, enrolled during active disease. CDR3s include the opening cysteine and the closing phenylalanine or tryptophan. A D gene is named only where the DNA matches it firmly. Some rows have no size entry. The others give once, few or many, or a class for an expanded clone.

TGTGCCAGCAGCCCCGAGCGGGGTGGGGTGGATACGCAGTATTTT	CASSPERGGVDTQYF	TRBV11-2	TRBJ2-3	-	TRBD2
TGTGCCAGCAGCCCCCGCGGGTTCGAGACCCAGTACTTC	CASSPRGFETQYF	TRBV3-1/TRBV3-2	TRBJ2-5	-	-
TGTGCCACCCTTAAGGGGGCCAAAAACATTCAGTACTTC	CATLKGAKNIQYF	TRBV28	TRBJ2-4	-	-
TGTGCCAGCAGCCACGGAGGGGCCGGTGAGCAGTTCTTC	CASSHGGAGEQFF	TRBV3-1/TRBV3-2	TRBJ2-1	-	-
TGTGCCAGCAGCCAACTGGGTCGCGGGACGTTAGGGGAGACCCAGTACTTC	CASSQLGRGTLGETQYF	TRBV14	TRBJ2-5	-	-
TGTGCCAGCAGCTCGGGACAGGGGTTGACGAACACTGAAGCTTTCTTT	CASSSGQGLTNTEAFF	TRBV5-5	TRBJ1-1	once	TRBD1
TGTGCCAGCTCAATCCGTACTCTAGCGAGCGGCGGGGAGCTGTTTTTT	CASSIRTLASGGELFF	TRBV18	TRBJ2-2	once	-
TGTGCCAGCAGTTTACAGGGCAATGAAGCTTTCTTT	CASSLQGNEAFF	TRBV6-1	TRBJ1-1	-	-
TGTGCCAGCAGCCAAGATTCTACAGGGGCCTATGGCTACACCTTC	CASSQDSTGAYGYTF	TRBV3-1/TRBV3-2	TRBJ1-2	-	TRBD1
TGTGCCAGTAGTATGAGTAGAGCCACAGATACGCAGTATTTT	CASSMSRATDTQYF	TRBV19	TRBJ2-3	-	-
TGTGCCAGCAGCTCGCAGGGGGCGAGATCCTACGAGCAGTACTTC	CASSSQGARSYEQYF	TRBV7-2	TRBJ2-7	few	TRBD1
TGTGCCAGCAGAGGGGGTAAGGGGGAGACCCAGTACTTC	CASRGGKGETQYF	TRBV3-1/TRBV3-2	TRBJ2-5	-	-
TGTGCCAGTAGCAGATCAACAGGGTTACAGAATACGCAGTATTTT	CASSRSTGLQNTQYF	TRBV19	TRBJ2-3	-	-
TGTGCCAGCAGCTTAGATGAGGGCTGGACTCAGCCCCAGCATTTT	CASSLDEGWTQPQHF	TRBV7-6	TRBJ1-5	-	-
TGTGCCAGCTCACCCAAAACCGACAGGGGGTCGACAGATACGCAGTATTTT	CASSPKTDRGSTDTQYF	TRBV18	TRBJ2-3	once	TRBD1
TGTGCCAGCAGCGTAGACGGACAGGGGGACTATGGCTACACCTTC	CASSVDGQGDYGYTF	TRBV9	TRBJ1-2	-	TRBD1
TGTGCCAGCAGACCTGATAGGGGTTTTGATGAAAAACTGTTTTTT	CASRPDRGFDEKLFF	TRBV6-5	TRBJ1-4	-	-
TGTGCCAGCAGCCTACCTAGCGGAAGCTCCTACGAGCAGTACTTC	CASSLPSGSSYEQYF	TRBV6-2/TRBV6-3	TRBJ2-7	-	TRBD2
TGTGCCAGCAAGTCTACGACAGACACAGATACGCAGTATTTT	CASKSTTDTDTQYF	TRBV6-4	TRBJ2-3	-	-
TGTGCCAGCAGTGACGGCTACGAGCAGTACTTC	CASSDGYEQYF	TRBV6-1	TRBJ2-7	few	-
TGTGCCAGCAGCTCCCAGGGCTCCCAGGGGACCCAGTACTTC	CASSSQGSQGTQYF	TRBV5-6	TRBJ2-5	-	-
TGTGCCAGCAGTTTGTTGCGGACCGGGGAGCTGTTTTTT	CASSLLRTGELFF	TRBV12-3/TRBV12-4	TRBJ2-2	-	-
TGTGCCAGCAGTTTAGCGGAAGGGGGAGCTTTCTTT	CASSLAEGGAFF	TRBV28	TRBJ1-1	-	-
TGTGCCAGCACTAAAGACAGGGGGCTCTACGAGCAGTACTTC	CASTKDRGLYEQYF	TRBV6-5	TRBJ2-7	-	TRBD1
TGTGCCAGCAGCTTAGGGGGTCAGGGTCTCGGGGAAAAACTGTTTTTT	CASSLGGQGLGEKLFF	TRBV7-2	TRBJ1-4	once	-
TGCGCCAGCAGCTTGGATGGCAGGGTAACACCCCTCCACTTT	CASSLDGRVTPLHF	TRBV5-1	TRBJ1-6	-	-
TGTGCCAGCAGCGTTATAGCGGGACAAGATACGCAGTATTTT	CASSVIAGQDTQYF	TRBV9	TRBJ2-3	-	TRBD2
TGTGCCAGCAAACAAAAGGGGGGGGATAGCAATCAGCCCCAGCATTTT	CASKQKGGDSNQPQHF	TRBV2	TRBJ1-5	-	-
TGTGCCAGCAGTGAAGCGGTCGGGGGAGGCAATCAGCCCCAGCATTTT	CASSEAVGGGNQPQHF	TRBV6-1	TRBJ1-5	-	-
TGTGCCAGCAGACTGAGACAGGGGACTAAGTACTTC	CASRLRQGTKYF	TRBV28	TRBJ2-7	-	-
TGTGCCAGCAGCTTAGGCTCGGGGGGGGGTGTAACGACCCAGTACTTC	CASSLGSGGGVTTQYF	TRBV7-2	TRBJ2-5	-	TRBD2
TGTGCCAGCAGTGAAGAGGACATTCGACCCCTCCACTTT	CASSEEDIRPLHF	TRBV25-1	TRBJ1-6	-	-
TGCGCCGGAAGCACGGGGGACTTCTCCTACAATGAGCAGTTCTTC	CAGSTGDFSYNEQFF	TRBV10-1	TRBJ2-1	-	-
TGCGCCAGCAGCTTTAAGGGACAGCAAGAGACCCAGTACTTC	CASSFKGQQETQYF	TRBV5-1	TRBJ2-5	-	TRBD1
TGTGCCAGCACCTTTATGGGCGCTGGGGGGGCGAACACCGGGGAGCTGTTTTTT	CASTFMGAGGANTGELFF	TRBV5-6	TRBJ2-2	-	TRBD2
TGTGCCAGCAGTCTGTCCAGGGGGCCCTACACCTTC	CASSLSRGPYTF	TRBV12-3/TRBV12-4	TRBJ1-2	-	TRBD1
TGTGCCAGCACCCCAGGGGGTGGAGGAAACACCATATATTTT	CASTPGGGGNTIYF	TRBV3-1/TRBV3-2	TRBJ1-3	-	TRBD1
TGCGCCAGCAGCCGAGGTCTAGCGCCAACAGATACGCAGTATTTT	CASSRGLAPTDTQYF	TRBV4-1	TRBJ2-3	-	-
TGTGCCAGCAGTTTATGGCGACAGCGCAATCAGCCCCAGCATTTT	CASSLWRQRNQPQHF	TRBV28	TRBJ1-5	-	-
TGTGCCAGCAGCCTCGGGACTAGCGCTGAGCAGTTCTTC	CASSLGTSAEQFF	TRBV3-1/TRBV3-2	TRBJ2-1	few	TRBD2
TGTGCCAGCAGTGAAGGGCTAGCGGGAGATGGAGAGCAGTTCTTC	CASSEGLAGDGEQFF	TRBV2	TRBJ2-1	-	TRBD2
TGTGCCAGTAGTAGCCCAGGGGATGGAGCTGAAGCTTTCTTT	CASSSPGDGAEAFF	TRBV19	TRBJ1-1	-	-
TGTGCCAGCGTTCCTGGGGGACTAGCGGGGGGAGGAGGAGAGACCCAGTACTTC	CASVPGGLAGGGGETQYF	TRBV2	TRBJ2-5	-	TRBD2
TGCGCCAGCAGCGGACAGGGCATTTTCGATGAGCAGTTCTTC	CASSGQGIFDEQFF	TRBV5-1	TRBJ2-1	-	TRBD1
TGTGCCATCAGTGGGACTGGGCGTGAGGGTACGGGGGAGCTGTTTTTT	CAISGTGREGTGELFF	TRBV10-3	TRBJ2-2	once	-
TGTGCCAGCAGTTTTAAAAGCGCACCCCTCCACTTT	CASSFKSAPLHF	TRBV28	TRBJ1-6	-	-
TGTGCCAGCAGTGTCGTGACAGGGTACTCTGGGGCCAACGTCCTGACTTTC	CASSVVTGYSGANVLTF	TRBV6-1	TRBJ2-6	-	TRBD1
TGTGCCAGCCCGCTTAGCGGGAGCTGTCACGAGCAGTACTTC	CASPLSGSCHEQYF	TRBV6-5	TRBJ2-7	-	TRBD2
TGCACCAGCAGCCAAGATTCCGAGTGTCCCTACGAGCAGTACTTC	CTSSQDSECPYEQYF	TRBV1	TRBJ2-7	few	-
TGTGCCAGAAGCTCGTTGACAGAATTCTCTGGAAACACCATATATTTT	CARSSLTEFSGNTIYF	TRBV5-3	TRBJ1-3	few	-
TGTGCCAGCAGCGTTCAGGGCAATCAGCCCCAGCATTTT	CASSVQGNQPQHF	TRBV9	TRBJ1-5	-	-
TGTGCCATCAGTGGGGTGGGACAGGCTCTCACCGGGGAGCTGTTTTTT	CAISGVGQALTGELFF	TRBV10-3	TRBJ2-2	-	TRBD1
TGCGCCAGCAGCCAAGGCGTAGGTGTCCGGGACACTGAAGCTTTCTTT	CASSQGVGVRDTEAFF	TRBV4-1	TRBJ1-1	few	-